This T cell receptor beta chain was profiled in a study of CD8+CD57+ T cells in acquired aplastic anemia. Study-wide points: Both patients and controls carried the same twenty-nine CD8+ CDR3 sequences.

Previously, flow cytometry had revealed CD8+CD57+ cell expansion in the patients chosen for sequencing. The CDR3 runs to 11 residues. Genomic DNA templated the TCR beta VDJ and CDR3 profiling. TCRdb re-derived calls from the reads in MiXCR, one entry per CDR3 protein. The table shows about 160,000 distinct CDR3 sequences, with roughly 48% occurring only once. About this clonotype: What it binds is not known. A much bigger clone sits one base away, suggesting this may be a read error.

The clonotype was recovered from a human donor with aplastic anemia. Sequencing was done on a sample of sorted CD4+, CD8+, or CD8+CD57+ T cells (not recorded which) from PBMCs. The chain employs TRBV12-3 or TRBV12-4 and TRBJ1-1, with no clear D. CDR3 in DNA: TGTGCCAGCAGTTTGTCTATGGAAGCTGTCTTT. Translating it yields CASSLSMEAVF.